This T cell receptor (beta chain) is from a study of T cells in Graves' hyperthyroidism and ophthalmopathy. This clonotype ranks as medium-sized. This CDR3 is 13 amino acids long. V was clipped by 6 bases and J by 4 bases, with 12 bases between them. Germline assignment: CDR1 KGHSH and CDR2 LQKENI. It was RNA transcripts that yielded the amplified TCR beta CDR3 regions. HTBI primers were used for first-round RT-PCR of the TCR CDR3. Via MiXCR, TCRdb re-called the multiplex PCR reads, giving one row per CDR3 protein. The table shows around 300,000 distinct CDR3 sequences, with 13% occurring only once. This receptor was obtained from a young woman with Graves' hyperthyroidism that later progressed to Graves' ophthalmopathy. V usage is TRBV18 and J usage is TRBJ1-1, with D unresolved. The specimen was blood. The CDR3, as DNA: TGTGCCAGCTCCGACTCTCGGGCCACTGAAGCTTTCTTT. Its protein product is CASSDSRATEAFF.